The 32 T cell receptor beta chains given below trace back to one sample, sequenced in a study of human T cells and chemical hapten exposure. TCRdb used MiXCR to reprocess the RACE reads, holding one entry per CDR3 protein. The table lists about 46,000 distinct CDR3 sequences, around a tenth of them singletons. The time point here: pre-sensitization, week 0. As to treatment: therapeutic diphenylcyclopropenone sensitization with weekly scalp DPC. Sequenced material: whole blood, taken in connection with sensitization to the hapten diphenylcyclopropenone (DPC). The receptors derive from a woman in her forties with alopecia areata. Some clones in this sample may be carry-over from other donors' samples.

This clonotype was seen repeatedly, ten times or more. The chain is built from TRBV9 and TRBJ2-3, with 7 bases fitting TRBD1. CDR1 and CDR2 from the germline V gene are SGDLS and YYNGEE. The CDR3 loop spans 14 amino acids. Trimming cost V 0 bases and J 3 bases; bases outside gene matches: 1. In DNA form, the CDR3 reads TGTGCCAGCAGCGTAGAGACAGGGACAGATACGCAGTATTTT. Its protein is CASSVETGTDTQYF.

Many counts were recorded for this clonotype. The rearrangement uses TRBV3-1 and TRBJ1-2; D unresolved. Deletions cut 0 bases from V and 4 bases from J, with 12 bases between. This CDR3 contains 15 residues. Germline V CDR1 and CDR2: LGHDT, YNNKEL (reference sequence). CDR3 loop: CASSQDKETGYGYTF. The CDR3 coding sequence is TGTGCCAGCAGCCAAGATAAGGAAACGGGCTATGGCTACACCTTC.

The V gene is TRBV2, the J gene TRBJ1-5; 8 bases align to TRBD1. With 6 bases clipped from V and 4 bases from J, the junction kept 8 bases outside the gene matches. This CDR3 is built from 15 residues. CDR1 SNHLY and CDR2 FYNNEI come from the germline V gene. CDR3 coding DNA: TGTGCCAGCAGAAAACAGGGGGTTGCAAATCAGCCCCAGCATTTT. This sequence encodes CASRKQGVANQPQHF.

This clonotype was recorded at least ten times. The genes are TRBV12-3 or TRBV12-4 and TRBJ2-7; possible D gene TRBD1, 5 bases. This CDR3 region has 13 residues. Trimming cost V 3 bases and J 4 bases, with 10 bases left between them. This CDR3 reads CASSLNRQYEQYF. The CDR3 DNA is TGTGCCAGCAGTTTGAACAGACAGTACGAGCAGTACTTC.

This clonotype appeared a single time. Since a much larger clone is just one base distant, this may be a read error. V and J are TRBV5-1 and TRBJ2-7; possible D gene TRBD1, 5 bases. CDR1 and CDR2 (germline): SGHRS, YFSETQ. Trimming removed 4 bases at V and 1 base at J, with 9 bases between. There are 13 residues in the CDR3. The CDR3 DNA reads as TGCGCCAGCAGCCCGTCAGGGTCCTACGAGCAGTACTTC. It yields the protein CASSPSGSYEQYF. The full variable domain, with the rest looked up from reference TRBV5-1 and TRBJ2-7, is KAGVTQTPRYLIKTRGQQVTLSCSPISGHRSVSWYQQTPGQGLQFLFEYFSETQRNKGNFPGRFSGRQFSNSRSEMNVSTLELGDSALYLCASSPSGSYEQYFGPGTRLTVT.

There are a few counts of this clonotype. The CDR3 coding sequence is TGTGCCAGCAGTTTACAAGGCTCGGGACAGAGTAATGAAAAACTGTTTTTT. It translates to CASSLQGSGQSNEKLFF. The gene calls are TRBV28 and TRBJ1-4; 7 bases match TRBD1. This CDR3 contains 17 residues. The germline V gene has CDR1 MDHEN and CDR2 SYDVKM. V gave up 2 bases and J gave up 4 bases; unmatched junction bases: 10.

This clonotype was picked up many times. The genes are TRBV7-9 and TRBJ2-7, with D perhaps matching TRBD1 or TRBD2 (6 bases each). Deletions cut 5 bases from V and 5 bases from J, with 13 bases between. Germline V gene sequence: CDR1 SEHNR, CDR2 FQNEAQ (reference sequence). The CDR3 is made up of 13 amino acids. The CDR3 loop reads CASSPPGADEQYF. The CDR3, as DNA: TGTGCCAGCAGCCCCCCGGGGGCGGACGAGCAGTACTTC.

There are many counts of this clonotype. This sequence joins TRBV23-1 and TRBJ1-6, with 8 positions matching TRBD1. TRBV23-1 is treated as an ORF (open reading frame) with a function not yet certain. V was clipped by 2 bases and J by 7 bases; unmatched bases: 7. The CDR3 runs 16 residues. As DNA, the CDR3 is TGCGCCAGCAGTCAAGCTTCGACAGGGGTGAATTCACCCCTCCACTTT. Its protein is CASSQASTGVNSPLHF.

This clonotype was observed at least ten times. The rearrangement uses TRBV30 and TRBJ1-6; TRBD1 matches at 10 bases. Germline values: CDR1 GTSNPN, CDR2 SVGIG (reference sequence). With 5 bases clipped from V and 8 bases from J, the junction kept 3 bases outside the gene matches. The CDR3 covers 13 residues. CDR3 sequence reads: CAWQTGGDSPLHF. CDR3 sequence (DNA): TGTGCCTGGCAGACAGGGGGCGATTCACCCCTCCACTTT.

V is TRBV28 and J is TRBJ2-5, with a possible D match to TRBD2 (6 bases). CDR3 size: 14 residues. The germline CDR1 and CDR2 sequences are MDHEN and SYDVKM. Trimming removed 10 bases from V and 9 bases from J, with 24 bases in between. The CDR3 region has the DNA TGTGCCAAAACGGGACTTCCGGGACGGGTGGCCCAGTACTTC. Protein sequence: CAKTGLPGRVAQYF.

The J gene is TRBJ2-6, the V gene TRBV2; D unresolved. V was trimmed by 6 bases and J by 1 base, leaving 7 bases between them. The V gene's germline CDR1 is SNHLY and CDR2 FYNNEI. This CDR3 is 14 amino acids long. In DNA form, the CDR3 reads TGTGCCAGCAGGGGAATATCTGGGGCCAACGTCCTGACTTTC. It is translated as CASRGISGANVLTF.

Comment on this clonotype: A single base separates this from a much larger clone, so it may be a read error. The conserved closing phenylalanine or tryptophan is absent in this CDR3, likely reflecting a read error. The chain joins TRBV12-3 or TRBV12-4 to TRBJ2-3; the match to TRBD2 covers 11 bases. The J segment lost 5 bases and the V segment lost 6 bases, leaving 4 bases of the junction unmatched. This CDR3 has 14 residues. This CDR3 reads CASSHSGGGDTQYL. The CDR3 bases are TGTGCCAGCAGCCATAGCGGGGGGGGAGATACGCAGTATCTT.

This clonotype was counted only a few times. V gene TRBV20-1 combines with J gene TRBJ1-2, with TRBD1 matching over 8 bases. CDR3 length: 14 residues. V was pared by 5 bases and J by 4 bases, with 9 bases of the junction left unmatched. Per the germline V gene, CDR1 is DFQATT and CDR2 is SNEGSKA (reference sequence). DNA for the CDR3: TGCAGTGCTTCCGGACAGGGCTTTAGCTATGGCTACACCTTC. As protein: CSASGQGFSYGYTF.

This clonotype showed up just a few times. The chain carries TRBV2 and TRBJ2-3; D ambiguous. Trimming removed 2 bases at V and 1 base at J, with 10 bases between. This CDR3 is built from 15 residues. The germline gives CDR1 SNHLY, CDR2 FYNNEI. The CDR3 DNA is TGTGCCAGCAGTGAAATTCCCACCCGCACAGATACGCAGTATTTT. Its translation: CASSEIPTRTDTQYF.

This clonotype was found many times. V usage is TRBV20-1 and J usage is TRBJ1-1; no definite D call. The CDR3 has 9 amino acids. Germline V gene lookup returns CDR1 DFQATT and CDR2 SNEGSKA (reference sequence). V was clipped by 6 bases and J by 2 bases, with 1 base between them. The CDR3, as DNA: TGCAGTGCAAACACTGAAGCTTTCTTT. It yields the protein CSANTEAFF.

In this sample, this clonotype turned up a few times. The chain employs TRBV30 and TRBJ1-1; D unclear. The CDR3 length is 12 residues. V was shortened by 0 bases and J by 7 bases, with 9 bases between the two germline ends. CDR1 and CDR2 (germline): GTSNPN, SVGIG (reference sequence). CDR3 loop: CAWSVNEGEAFF. The DNA of the CDR3 is TGTGCCTGGAGTGTCAATGAGGGTGAAGCTTTCTTT.

Notes on this clonotype: The junction departs from germline at one end; a sequencing error may be responsible. V is TRBV4-3 and J is TRBJ2-7, with D tentatively TRBD2 (5 bases). This CDR3 comprises 15 residues. Per germline, CDR1 LGHNA and CDR2 YSLEER. The CDR3 loop reads CASSQDPGSSYGQYF. CDR3 nucleotides: TGCGCCAGCAGCCAAGACCCGGGGAGCTCCTACGGGCAGTACTTC.

This clonotype was detected only a few times. This chain joins TRBV5-1 and TRBJ1-4, with TRBD1 matching 7 bases. The CDR3 contains 15 residues. Germline V gives CDR1 SGHRS, CDR2 YFSETQ. Trimming removed 1 base from V and 4 bases from J; junction bases left unmatched: 4. CDR3 nucleotide sequence: TGCGCCAGCAGCTTGAAGGCAGGGGGTAATGAAAAACTGTTTTTT. Translation: CASSLKAGGNEKLFF.

In its sample, this clonotype was seen many times. The rearrangement uses TRBV20-1 and TRBJ2-7; D could derive from TRBD1 or TRBD2 (5 bases each). Between the trimmed V and J ends, which lost 5 bases and 7 bases, there was a span of 15 bases. The CDR3 consists of 12 residues. Germline V gives CDR1 DFQATT, CDR2 SNEGSKA (reference sequence). The CDR3 DNA follows: TGCAGTGCTCCCGGGACGGTGGGGGAGCAGTACTTC. Translated: CSAPGTVGEQYF.

In its sample, this clonotype was seen a few times. CDR3 bases: TGTGCCATCAGTGAACAGGAGAGCAATCAGCCCCAGCATTTT. It translates to CAISEQESNQPQHF. V is TRBV10-3 and J is TRBJ1-5; the D gene is possibly TRBD1 (5 bases). Trimming left V 3 bases short and J 1 base short, with 7 bases between. From germline, CDR1 is ENHRY and CDR2 SYGVKD. This CDR3 contains 14 residues.

This clonotype was detected many times. J is TRBJ1-5 and V is TRBV10-2, with a tentative D call TRBD1 (5 bases). The CDR3 loop spans 15 amino acids. Germline CDR1 is WSHSY and CDR2 is SAAADI. V lost 1 base, J lost 4 bases, and 11 bases lay in between. CDR3 amino acids: CASSELLGTNQPQHF. Here the CDR3 DNA reads TGCGCCAGCAGTGAGTTGCTGGGGACTAATCAGCCCCAGCATTTT.

This clonotype was observed many times. The chain is built from TRBV18 and TRBJ1-3; 7 bases align to TRBD1. The trim removed 8 bases at V and 1 base at J, leaving 8 bases unmatched. This CDR3 contains 15 residues. Germline V gene sequence: CDR1 KGHSH, CDR2 LQKENI. The CDR3 DNA follows: TGTGCCAGCACGACAGGGTCTTTATCTGGAAACACCATATATTTT. Translation: CASTTGSLSGNTIYF.

This rearrangement joins TRBV30 to TRBJ2-7; D call uncertain. The CDR3 has 15 residues. Trimming cost V 0 bases and J 1 base, with 13 bases left between them. Germline V CDR1 and CDR2: GTSNPN, SVGIG (reference sequence). The CDR3 region is CAWSVIPDRSYEQYF. CDR3 nucleotides: TGTGCCTGGAGTGTAATACCGGACCGGTCCTACGAGCAGTACTTC. The full variable domain, its missing parts supplied by reference TRBV30 and TRBJ2-7, is SQTIHQWPATLVQPVGSPLSLECTVEGTSNPNLYWYRQAAGRGLQLLFYSVGIGQISSEVPQNLSASRPQDRQFILSSKKLLLSDSGFYLCAWSVIPDRSYEQYFGPGTRLTVT.

The chain recombines TRBV5-1 with TRBJ2-5, with no clear D. Trimming shortened V by 1 base and J by 5 bases, and 6 bases separated the two germline ends. There are 12 residues in the CDR3. Per the germline V gene, CDR1 is SGHRS and CDR2 is YFSETQ. CDR3 in amino acids: CASSLLSETQYF. The CDR3, as DNA: TGCGCCAGCAGCTTGTTGAGTGAGACCCAGTACTTC.

The table lists this clonotype with a few counts. The chain employs TRBV11-2 and TRBJ1-1; D uncertain. Germline CDR1 and CDR2: SGHAT and FQNNGV. Trimming shortened V by 8 bases and J by 6 bases, and 16 bases separated the two germline ends. This CDR3 spans 13 amino acids. The CDR3 coding sequence is TGTGCCAGCTCTTCGGGGTTTCCCCCTGAAGCTTTCTTT. This codes for CASSSGFPPEAFF.

The table lists this clonotype with many counts. The chain recombines TRBV3-1 with TRBJ1-2; D remains ambiguous. Germline CDR1 is LGHDT and CDR2 is YNNKEL (reference sequence). The CDR3 sequence is 14 residues long. The V end was cut by 2 bases, the J end by 2 bases, with 9 bases between. The DNA of the CDR3 is TGTGCCAGCAGCCAACGCCAGGACAACTATGGCTACACCTTC. This codes for CASSQRQDNYGYTF.

This clonotype was found many times. The chain carries TRBV5-1 and TRBJ2-6; 9 bases line up with TRBD1. V lost 4 bases and J lost 0; bases outside the gene matches: 5. The CDR3 loop spans 17 amino acids. Germline loops: CDR1 SGHRS, CDR2 YFSETQ. CDR3 region: CASSPGTGSSGANVLTF. The CDR3 DNA is TGCGCCAGCAGCCCGGGGACAGGGAGCTCTGGGGCCAACGTCCTGACTTTC.

This clonotype appeared many times. V gene TRBV20-1 combines with J gene TRBJ2-3, with 10 bases aligning to TRBD1. The CDR3 has 16 amino acids. Germline CDR1 reads DFQATT; CDR2 reads SNEGSKA (reference sequence). The trim removed 1 base at V and 3 bases at J, leaving 7 bases unmatched. The CDR3 region has the DNA TGCAGTGCTAGAGTTTACGGGACAGGGGTAACAGATACGCAGTATTTT. It codes for CSARVYGTGVTDTQYF.

This clonotype was recorded at least ten times. J is TRBJ2-1 and V is TRBV28; 7 bases map to TRBD2. The CDR3 length is 14 residues. Unmatched junction bases numbered 5, after V lost 6 bases and J lost 3 bases. CDR1 and CDR2 from the germline V gene are MDHEN and SYDVKM. The CDR3 sequence: CASSASGVYNEQFF. In DNA, the CDR3 is TGTGCCAGCAGCGCCAGCGGGGTCTACAATGAGCAGTTCTTC.

Only a few counts were recorded for this clonotype. The rearrangement uses TRBV12-3 or TRBV12-4 and TRBJ1-1; the D is unclear. V was shortened by 1 base and J by 1 base, with 7 bases between the two germline ends. CDR3 length: 14 amino acids. The CDR3 nucleotides read TGTGCCAGCAGTTTAGTCCCGGGGAACACTGAAGCTTTCTTT. It is translated as CASSLVPGNTEAFF.

V and J are TRBV5-1 and TRBJ1-3; 7 nucleotides match TRBD1. The V gene end was trimmed by 1 base and the J gene end by 4 bases; junction bases not matched to a gene: 2. The CDR3 has 14 residues. Germline CDR1 is SGHRS and CDR2 is YFSETQ. As DNA, the CDR3 is TGCGCCAGCAGCTTGCGGGGACAGGGAAACACCATATATTTT. This gives the protein CASSLRGQGNTIYF. Full variable domain (missing parts from reference TRBV5-1 and TRBJ1-3): KAGVTQTPRYLIKTRGQQVTLSCSPISGHRSVSWYQQTPGQGLQFLFEYFSETQRNKGNFPGRFSGRQFSNSRSEMNVSTLELGDSALYLCASSLRGQGNTIYFGEGSWLTVV.

The sample holds many counts of this clonotype. The chain has TRBV18 and TRBJ2-1; 13 bases align to TRBD2. The germline V gene has CDR1 KGHSH and CDR2 LQKENI. V was clipped by 3 bases and J by 8 bases; unmatched bases: 7. The CDR3 is made up of 16 amino acids. Written as DNA, the CDR3 is TGTGCCAGCTCACCGAGGACTAGCGGGGGCAGGGATGAGCAGTTCTTC. Its protein is CASSPRTSGGRDEQFF. The full variable domain, completed using reference TRBV18 and TRBJ2-1, is NAGVMQNPRHLVRRRGQEARLRCSPMKGHSHVYWYRQLPEEGLKFMVYLQKENIIDESGMPKERFSAEFPKEGPSILRIQQVVRGDSAAYFCASSPRTSGGRDEQFFGPGTRLTVL.